This TCR beta chain was recovered during a study of graft-versus-host responses after intestinal transplantation. Whole-study context: Recipients received multivisceral, liver-intestinal, or isolated intestinal transplants. Recipients were all induced with anti-thymocyte globulin, then given tacrolimus and steroids for around 3 years. Findings and caveats of the study: In recipient marrow, GvH clones were found, and some appeared first in ileum or blood. Early HvG declines after transplant were associated with peak circulating GvH clone levels.

Comment on this clone: The antigen is not known.

Graft-derived tissue was subjected to processing to liberate intraepithelial and lamina propria lymphocytes. Some clones are missing from TCRdb's copy, which holds only in-frame ones; the method was immunoSEQ multiplex PCR. The top ten clones hold 3% of a sample with about 22,000 clones, roughly four fifths of them seen once. The TCR was taken from a human patient who received an intestinal transplant, so some T cells may come from the graft donor. The specimen comprised ileum tissue, sampled 12 days after intestinal transplant.

CDR3 bases: TGTGCCAGCAGTTACCCTGTACAGCCCCAGCATTTT. Translation gives CASSYPVQPQHF. The V call is TRBV6-5, the J call TRBJ1-5; no reliable D call. V lost 2 bases and J 7 bases, leaving 6 bases between the germline ends. This CDR3 spans 12 amino acids. Germline values: CDR1 MNHEY, CDR2 SVGAGI.